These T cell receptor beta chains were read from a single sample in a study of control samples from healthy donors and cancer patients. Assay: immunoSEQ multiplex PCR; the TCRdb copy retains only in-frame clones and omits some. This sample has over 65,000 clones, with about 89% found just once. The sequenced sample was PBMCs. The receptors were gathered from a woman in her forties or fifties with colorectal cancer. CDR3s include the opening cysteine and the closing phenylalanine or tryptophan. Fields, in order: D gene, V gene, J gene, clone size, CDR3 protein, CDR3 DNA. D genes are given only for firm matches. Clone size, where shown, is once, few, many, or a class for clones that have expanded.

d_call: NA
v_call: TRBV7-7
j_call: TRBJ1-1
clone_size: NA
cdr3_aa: CASSSRTDTEAFF
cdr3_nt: TGTGCCAGCAGCTCGAGGACGGACACTGAAGCTTTCTTT

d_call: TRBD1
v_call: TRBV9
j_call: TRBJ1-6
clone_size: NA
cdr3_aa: CASSVAPGQYNSPLHF
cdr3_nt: TGTGCCAGCAGCGTAGCTCCGGGACAGTATAATTCACCCCTCCACTTT

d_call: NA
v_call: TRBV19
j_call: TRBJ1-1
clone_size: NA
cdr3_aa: CATQQGLTTEAFF
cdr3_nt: TGTGCCACCCAACAGGGTCTGACGACTGAAGCTTTCTTT

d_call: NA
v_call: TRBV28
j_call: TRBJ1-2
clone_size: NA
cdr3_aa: CASSLSGQSNGYTF
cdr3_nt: TGTGCCAGCAGTTTGTCCGGCCAGTCGAATGGCTACACCTTC

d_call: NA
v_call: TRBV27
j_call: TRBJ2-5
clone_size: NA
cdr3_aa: CASRPMDWYQETQYF
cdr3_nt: TGTGCCAGCAGGCCTATGGACTGGTACCAAGAGACCCAGTACTTC

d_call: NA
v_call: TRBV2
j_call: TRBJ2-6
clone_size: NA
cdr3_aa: CASIWQEGANVLTF
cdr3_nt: TGTGCCAGCATCTGGCAGGAAGGGGCCAACGTCCTGACTTTC

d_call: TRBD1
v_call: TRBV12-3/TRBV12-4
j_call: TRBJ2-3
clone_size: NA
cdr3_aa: CASSGQGRGTQYF
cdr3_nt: TGTGCCAGCAGTGGACAGGGGCGGGGTACGCAGTATTTT

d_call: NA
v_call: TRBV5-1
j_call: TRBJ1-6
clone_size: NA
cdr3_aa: CASTEGMGYSPLHF
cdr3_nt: TGCGCCAGCACGGAGGGGATGGGATACTCACCCCTCCACTTT

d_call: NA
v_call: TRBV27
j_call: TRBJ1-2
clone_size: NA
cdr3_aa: CASSLSGSYGYTF
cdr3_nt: TGTGCCAGCAGTTTAAGCGGCAGCTATGGCTACACCTTC

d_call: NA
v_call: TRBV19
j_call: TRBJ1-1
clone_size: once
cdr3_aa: CASSISRYVRDTEAFF
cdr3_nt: TGTGCCAGTAGTATAAGTCGGTACGTTAGGGACACTGAAGCTTTCTTT

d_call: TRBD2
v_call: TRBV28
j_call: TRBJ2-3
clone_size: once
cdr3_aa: CASKRGGGTDTQYF
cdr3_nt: TGTGCCAGCAAGCGGGGAGGGGGCACAGATACGCAGTATTTT

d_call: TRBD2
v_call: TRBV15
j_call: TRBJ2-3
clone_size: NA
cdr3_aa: CATSRDLFSSGGNTDTQYF
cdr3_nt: TGTGCCACCAGCAGAGATCTCTTCTCCAGCGGGGGGAACACAGATACGCAGTATTTT

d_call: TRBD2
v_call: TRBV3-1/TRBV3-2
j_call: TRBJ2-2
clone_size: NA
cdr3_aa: CASSHLPSSGGLTGELFF
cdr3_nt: TGTGCCAGCAGCCACCTCCCTTCTAGCGGGGGGCTCACCGGGGAGCTGTTTTTT

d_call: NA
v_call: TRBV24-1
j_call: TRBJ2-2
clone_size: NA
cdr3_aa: CATSTPGARAGELFF
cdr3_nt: TGTGCCACCAGTACCCCAGGGGCGAGGGCCGGGGAGCTGTTTTTT

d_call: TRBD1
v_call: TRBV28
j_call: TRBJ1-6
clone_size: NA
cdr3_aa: CATRGQGRSPLHF
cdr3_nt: TGTGCTACTCGGGGACAGGGCCGATCACCCCTCCACTTT

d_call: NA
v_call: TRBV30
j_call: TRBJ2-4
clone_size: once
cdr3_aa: CAWTGQTLGDIQYF
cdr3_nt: TGTGCCTGGACCGGACAGACTCTGGGGGACATTCAGTACTTC

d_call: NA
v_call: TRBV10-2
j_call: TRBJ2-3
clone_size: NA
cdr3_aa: CASSGGERADTQYF
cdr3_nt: TGCGCCAGCAGTGGTGGCGAGAGGGCAGATACGCAGTATTTT

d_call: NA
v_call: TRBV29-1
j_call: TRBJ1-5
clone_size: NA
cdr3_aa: CSVGEAYYQPQHF
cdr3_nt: TGCAGCGTTGGTGAAGCCTACTATCAGCCCCAGCATTTT

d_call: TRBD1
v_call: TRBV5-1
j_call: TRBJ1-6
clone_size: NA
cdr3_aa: CASSPRTGQGSPLHF
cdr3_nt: TGCGCCAGCAGCCCTCGGACAGGGCAGGGCTCACCCCTCCACTTT

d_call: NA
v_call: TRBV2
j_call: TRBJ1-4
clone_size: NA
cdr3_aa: CASRHGLGDEKLFF
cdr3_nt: TGTGCCAGCAGGCACGGGCTTGGGGATGAAAAACTGTTTTTT

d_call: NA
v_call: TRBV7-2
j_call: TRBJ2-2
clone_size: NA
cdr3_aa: CASSSLGGFGGELFF
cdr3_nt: TGTGCCAGCAGCTCCCTGGGGGGATTCGGCGGGGAGCTGTTTTTT

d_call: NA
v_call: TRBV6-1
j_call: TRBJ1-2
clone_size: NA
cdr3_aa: CASSEGPPRGQYGYTF
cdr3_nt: TGTGCCAGCAGTGAAGGGCCCCCCCGGGGGCAATACGGCTACACCTTC

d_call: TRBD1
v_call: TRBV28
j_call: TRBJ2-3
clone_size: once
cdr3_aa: CASSSGQGTDTQYF
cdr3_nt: TGTGCCAGCAGTTCAGGACAGGGCACAGATACGCAGTATTTT

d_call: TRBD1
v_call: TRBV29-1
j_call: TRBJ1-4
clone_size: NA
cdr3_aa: CSAQGAYGEKLFF
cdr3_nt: TGCAGCGCCCAGGGGGCTTACGGTGAAAAACTGTTTTTT